The next 32 T cell receptor beta chains were all read from a single sample in a study of cytomegalovirus exposure and HLA in healthy donors. The PCR employed 60 Vbeta primers together with 13 Jbeta primers. The repertoire was sequenced with immunoSEQ multiplex PCR; TCRdb's copy has only in-frame clones and lacks some. Among tens of thousands of clones listed, over 75% were seen once. The sample was PBMCs. Receptors were obtained from a male donor in good health and CMV-seropositive.

This clone was seen a few times. The chain has TRBV6-4 and TRBJ2-5; the D gene is possibly TRBD2 (6 bases). V dropped 6 bases and J dropped 3 bases, with 20 bases sitting between them. CDR3 length: 16 residues. The germline V gene encodes CDR1 MRHNA and CDR2 SNTAGT. The CDR3 DNA reads TGTGCCAGCAGCGAGCCAATTAGCGGTTCTAAAGAGACCCAGTACTTC. Translation gives CASSEPISGSKETQYF.

V is TRBV10-3 and J is TRBJ1-5; D ambiguous. The germline V gene encodes CDR1 ENHRY and CDR2 SYGVKD. The CDR3 is 11 amino acids. Trimming shortened V by 11 bases and J by 6 bases, and 11 bases separated the two germline ends. CDR3 sequence: CARTGSQPQHF. CDR3 nucleotides: TGTGCCCGAACGGGGAGTCAGCCCCAGCATTTT.

The chain carries TRBV11-1 and TRBJ2-1, with TRBD1 identical over 10 bases. Germline V gene data show CDR1 as SGHAT and CDR2 as FQDESV (reference sequence). The V gene end was trimmed by 5 bases and the J gene end by 6 bases; junction bases not matched to a gene: 4. This CDR3 region has 14 residues. CDR3 nucleotide sequence: TGTGCCAGCAGCCCGGACAGGGGGGGCAATGAGCAGTTCTTC. This codes for CASSPDRGGNEQFF.

J is TRBJ1-5 and V is TRBV7-9, with 7 nucleotides matching TRBD1. CDR3 size: 14 residues. Germline trimming cut 5 bases from V and 5 bases from J; bases unmatched to any gene: 6. CDR1 and CDR2 (germline): SEHNR, FQNEAQ (reference sequence). CDR3 sequence reads: CASSRQGVDQPQHF. The CDR3 DNA sequence: TGTGCCAGCAGCCGACAGGGAGTCGATCAGCCCCAGCATTTT.

This clone was counted ten times or more. V gene TRBV28 combines with J gene TRBJ1-2; tentatively, D is TRBD1 (6 bases). Germline V gives CDR1 MDHEN, CDR2 SYDVKM. V lost 9 bases to trimming and J lost 1 base, with 12 bases between them. This CDR3 is 13 amino acids long. CDR3 in amino acids: CASSNRVNYGYTF. Here the CDR3 DNA reads TGTGCCAGTTCTAACAGGGTTAACTATGGCTACACCTTC.

The rearrangement links TRBV28 to TRBJ2-5; perhaps TRBD1 as D (6 bases). Germline V lookup: CDR1 MDHEN, CDR2 SYDVKM. The CDR3 covers 14 residues. Trimming left V 6 bases short and J 5 bases short, with 16 bases between. As DNA, the CDR3 is TGTGCCAGCAGCAGGACAGAAGACTGGGAGACCCAGTACTTC. Translation: CASSRTEDWETQYF.

This sequence joins TRBV7-9 and TRBJ1-5, with no clear D. The germline gives CDR1 SEHNR, CDR2 FQNEAQ (reference sequence). Trimming shortened V by 5 bases and J by 3 bases, and 11 bases separated the two germline ends. The CDR3 runs to 14 residues. The CDR3 sequence: CASSNTGLNQPQHF. The CDR3 DNA reads as TGTGCCAGCAGCAACACGGGTCTCAATCAGCCCCAGCATTTT.

This clone has a single count. The gene calls are TRBV28 and TRBJ2-7; 9 nucleotides agree with TRBD1. Germline V gives CDR1 MDHEN, CDR2 SYDVKM. With 6 bases clipped from V and 2 bases from J, the junction kept 8 bases outside the gene matches. CDR3 length equals 15 residues. The CDR3 here is CASSLPGQGTYEQYF. The CDR3 nucleotides are TGTGCCAGCAGCCTACCCGGACAGGGGACCTACGAGCAGTACTTC.

The gene calls are TRBV9 and TRBJ2-2, with 15 bases identical to TRBD2. The CDR3 length is 18 residues. The V segment lost 0 bases and the J segment 8 bases; nucleotides outside the gene matches: 8. Looked up from germline, CDR1 is SGDLS and CDR2 is YYNGEE. The CDR3 protein is CASSVDGTSGRLLGELFF. The CDR3 nucleotides read TGTGCCAGCAGCGTAGACGGGACTAGCGGGAGGCTACTTGGGGAGCTGTTTTTT.

This clone was found a few times. The CDR3 bases are TGTGCCTGGAGTAACGGGAGGCCGCCCGAAGAGCAGTTCTTC. It is translated as CAWSNGRPPEEQFF. This sequence joins TRBV30 and TRBJ2-1; 7 bases fit TRBD2. Germline V gene lookup returns CDR1 GTSNPN and CDR2 SVGIG (reference sequence). This CDR3 spans 14 amino acids. J lost 10 bases, V lost 2 bases, and 11 bases had no gene match.

The V and J genes are TRBV7-8 and TRBJ1-1, with 10 bases that match TRBD1. Trimming at V came to 5 bases and at J to 3 bases, leaving 3 bases not matched to a gene. The CDR3 sequence is 14 residues long. Looked up from germline, CDR1 is SGHVS and CDR2 is FQNEAQ. CDR3 DNA sequence: TGTGCCAGCAGCCACGGGACAGGGGACACTGAAGCTTTCTTT. This translates into CASSHGTGDTEAFF. The variable domain in full, completed from reference TRBV7-8 and TRBJ1-1, reads GAGVSQSPRYKVAKRGQDVALRCDPISGHVSLFWYQQALGQGPEFLTYFQNEAQLDKSGLPSDRFFAERPEGSVSTLKIQRTQQEDSAVYLCASSHGTGDTEAFFGQGTRLTVV.

V is TRBV18 and J is TRBJ2-7; 7 bases agree with TRBD1. The V and J ends lost 5 bases and 1 base, in that order; junction bases with no gene match: 8. In germline, CDR1 is KGHSH, CDR2 LQKENI. There are 15 residues in the CDR3. The CDR3 DNA sequence: TGTGCCAGCTCAGGTCCGACAGGGCGGTCCTACGAGCAGTACTTC. Amino acid sequence: CASSGPTGRSYEQYF. The variable domain in full, with the rest retrieved from reference TRBV18 and TRBJ2-7, is NAGVMQNPRHLVRRRGQEARLRCSPMKGHSHVYWYRQLPEEGLKFMVYLQKENIIDESGMPKERFSAEFPKEGPSILRIQQVVRGDSAAYFCASSGPTGRSYEQYFGPGTRLTVT.

The chain is built from TRBV4-2 and TRBJ1-2, with 7 bases fitting TRBD1. The CDR3 length is 14 residues. The V gene end was trimmed by 0 bases and the J gene end by 5 bases; junction bases not matched to a gene: 3. Germline V gives CDR1 LGHNA, CDR2 YNFKEQ. DNA for the CDR3: TGTGCCAGCAGCCAAGACAGGGGGGAGTATGGCTACACCTTC. Its protein product is CASSQDRGEYGYTF.

The V gene is TRBV18, the J gene TRBJ2-2, with D possibly matching TRBD1 (5 bases). V lost 0 bases and J lost 5, with 13 bases in between. In germline, CDR1 is KGHSH, CDR2 LQKENI. The CDR3 extends over 16 amino acids. This chain's CDR3 is CASSPPDRGWTGELFF. The CDR3 coding sequence is TGTGCCAGCTCACCACCAGACAGAGGCTGGACCGGGGAGCTGTTTTTT.

The rearrangement links TRBV28 to TRBJ1-5, with D maybe TRBD1 (6 bases). The germline gives CDR1 MDHEN, CDR2 SYDVKM. The CDR3 is 12 residues long. V was clipped by 4 bases and J by 11 bases, with 12 bases between them. CDR3: CASSSTQGTQHF. In DNA, the CDR3 is TGTGCCAGCAGTTCCACACAGGGTACCCAGCATTTT.

This clone was counted a single time. The chain combines TRBV7-2 with TRBJ2-1; 13 bases agree with TRBD2. The V and J ends lost 5 bases and 8 bases, in that order; junction bases with no gene match: 6. The CDR3 spans 15 residues. Germline V gene sequence: CDR1 SGHTA, CDR2 FQGNSA. This CDR3 reads CASSQGLAGVYEQFF. The CDR3, as DNA: TGTGCCAGCAGCCAAGGACTAGCGGGAGTGTATGAGCAGTTCTTC.

The gene calls are TRBV11-2 and TRBJ2-7; no clear D gene. V lost 0 bases to trimming and J lost 8 bases, with 11 bases between them. CDR1 is SGHAT and CDR2 is FQNNGV in the germline V gene. The CDR3 loop spans 13 amino acids. In DNA form, the CDR3 reads TGTGCCAGCAGCTTAGATCCGAAGCCCCAGCAGTACTTC. Protein sequence: CASSLDPKPQQYF.

This clone was detected once. This chain uses TRBV7-6 with TRBJ2-7; 10 bases map to TRBD1. The CDR3 consists of 15 residues. V shed 1 base, J shed 2 bases, and the junction held 2 bases outside the gene matches. Germline loops: CDR1 SGHVS, CDR2 FNYEAQ. CDR3 sequence: CASSLEGTGAYEQYF. The DNA for the CDR3 is TGTGCCAGCAGCTTAGAAGGGACAGGGGCCTACGAGCAGTACTTC.

This clone has just one count. The chain is built from TRBV9 and TRBJ2-3; possible D gene TRBD1, 6 bases. V lost 6 bases to trimming and J lost 4 bases, with 21 bases between them. The germline CDR1 and CDR2 sequences are SGDLS and YYNGEE. The CDR3 runs 16 residues. The CDR3 region is CASTPGEGRGSDTQYF. For the CDR3, the DNA is TGTGCCAGCACTCCGGGTGAGGGCAGGGGATCAGATACGCAGTATTTT.

This chain joins TRBV2 and TRBJ2-5; 10 positions agree with TRBD2. CDR1 and CDR2 from the germline V gene are SNHLY and FYNNEI. J gave up 0 bases and V 2 bases, and 9 bases lay outside the gene matches. This CDR3 has 18 amino acids. Written as DNA, the CDR3 is TGTGCCAGCAGTGAATTGGGGCTAGCGGGAGCGTACCAAGAGACCCAGTACTTC. It encodes CASSELGLAGAYQETQYF.

This chain uses TRBV10-3 with TRBJ2-1; 10 bases fit TRBD1. The junction had 6 bases not matched to a gene; V was cut back by 5 bases and J by 8 bases. The CDR3 totals 14 residues. From germline, CDR1 is ENHRY and CDR2 SYGVKD. In DNA form, the CDR3 reads TGTGCCATCAGTCCCGGACAGGGGGGCTATGAGCAGTTCTTC. Protein product: CAISPGQGGYEQFF.

This chain uses TRBV6-5 with TRBJ2-2; D might be TRBD1 (6 bases). Germline V gives CDR1 MNHEY, CDR2 SVGAGI. Between the trimmed V and J ends, which lost 2 bases and 1 base, there was a span of 11 bases. This CDR3 has 16 amino acids. The CDR3 DNA is TGTGCCAGCAGTTACCCGGACAGTCAGAACACCGGGGAGCTGTTTTTT. Protein sequence: CASSYPDSQNTGELFF.

The V gene is TRBV5-1, the J gene TRBJ2-1; 10 bases are shared with TRBD2. J lost 5 bases, V lost 0 bases, and 8 bases had no gene match. The CDR3 is made up of 17 amino acids. Germline V CDR1 and CDR2: SGHRS, YFSETQ. The CDR3 loop reads CASSLVPSGSLDNEQFF. The CDR3 DNA sequence: TGCGCCAGCAGCTTGGTTCCTAGCGGGAGTTTGGACAATGAGCAGTTCTTC.

CDR3 in DNA: TGTGCCTGGACTCCGGGACTAGGGCGCACAGATACGCAGTATTTT. Residues: CAWTPGLGRTDTQYF. The rearrangement uses TRBV30 and TRBJ2-3; 8 nucleotides line up with TRBD2. V dropped 4 bases and J dropped 1; count of bases not matched to a gene: 7. The CDR3 extends over 15 amino acids. Germline values: CDR1 GTSNPN, CDR2 SVGIG (reference sequence).

The chain has TRBV27 and TRBJ1-1; TRBD1 is a possible D gene (6 bases). CDR1 MNHEY and CDR2 SMNVEV come from the germline V gene (reference sequence). The V gene lost 0 bases and the J gene lost 2 bases, with 10 bases spanning the gap. The CDR3 covers 15 residues. The DNA for the CDR3 is TGTGCCAGCAGTTTATCTGGCAGGGGAAACACTGAAGCTTTCTTT. Translation gives CASSLSGRGNTEAFF.

V is TRBV12-2 and J is TRBJ1-1. TRBV12-2 is a documented pseudogene. The CDR3 contains 15 residues. CDR3 in DNA: TGTGCAAGTCGCTTATTAGGGCAAACGGGAGATGAAGCTTTCTTT. This encodes CASRLLGQTGDEAFF.

CDR3 loop: CSVERGLALADEQFF. CDR3 in DNA: TGCAGCGTTGAACGAGGACTAGCCCTTGCGGATGAGCAGTTCTTC. The rearrangement uses TRBV29-1 and TRBJ2-1; 8 bases agree with TRBD2. With 2 bases clipped from V and 8 bases from J, the junction kept 11 bases outside the gene matches. Germline V gene sequence: CDR1 SQVTM, CDR2 ANQGSEA. This CDR3 comprises 15 residues.

The chain uses TRBV6-5 and TRBJ1-2, with 9 bases lining up with TRBD1. V was clipped by 7 bases and J by 7 bases; unmatched bases: 13. CDR1 and CDR2 from the germline V gene are MNHEY and SVGAGI. There are 15 residues in the CDR3. CDR3 region: CASTTEGTGFRGYTF. In DNA, the CDR3 is TGTGCCAGCACCACCGAGGGGACAGGGTTCCGTGGCTACACCTTC.

This clone was counted between two and nine times. This chain connects TRBV19 to TRBJ1-1; D not certain. Germline V gives CDR1 LNHDA, CDR2 SQIVND (reference sequence). The germline V and J ends were trimmed by 3 bases and 3 bases, with 20 bases remaining between them. CDR3 length: 17 residues. The CDR3 protein is CASSIPIRSQRDTEAFF. As DNA, the CDR3 is TGTGCCAGTAGTATCCCCATCCGCTCGCAGAGGGACACTGAAGCTTTCTTT.

The gene calls are TRBV7-6 and TRBJ2-1; TRBD2 agrees at 13 bases. This CDR3 has 15 residues. Trimming removed 4 bases from V and 10 bases from J; junction bases left unmatched: 7. CDR1 SGHVS and CDR2 FNYEAQ come from the germline V gene. DNA of the CDR3: TGTGCCAGCAGCTCCTGGACTAGCGGGAGTTCGGAGCAGTTCTTC. Residues: CASSSWTSGSSEQFF.

The chain joins TRBV15 to TRBJ1-2; the D is unclear. This CDR3 has 15 amino acids. The V end was cut by 0 bases, the J end by 2 bases, with 10 bases between. CDR1 and CDR2 from the germline V gene are LNHNV and YYDKDF (reference sequence). CDR3 loop: CATSRDRDKNYGYTF. The CDR3 coding sequence is TGTGCCACCAGCAGAGATCGAGACAAGAACTATGGCTACACCTTC. Filled out from reference TRBV15 and TRBJ1-2, the complete variable domain reads DAMVIQNPRYQVTQFGKPVTLSCSQTLNHNVMYWYQQKSSQAPKLLFHYYDKDFNNEADTPDNFQSRRPNTSFCFLDIRSPGLGDTAMYLCATSRDRDKNYGYTFGSGTRLTVV.

This clone was seen only once. The chain carries TRBV6-5 and TRBJ1-4; perhaps TRBD1 as D (5 bases). Germline-derived CDR1 and CDR2 are MNHEY and SVGAGI. Trimming removed 8 bases from V and 5 bases from J, with 15 bases in between. The CDR3 contains 14 residues. The CDR3 region has the DNA TGTGCCAGCGCTAAGGGGAACGGGAATGAAAAACTGTTTTTT. Amino acid sequence: CASAKGNGNEKLFF.